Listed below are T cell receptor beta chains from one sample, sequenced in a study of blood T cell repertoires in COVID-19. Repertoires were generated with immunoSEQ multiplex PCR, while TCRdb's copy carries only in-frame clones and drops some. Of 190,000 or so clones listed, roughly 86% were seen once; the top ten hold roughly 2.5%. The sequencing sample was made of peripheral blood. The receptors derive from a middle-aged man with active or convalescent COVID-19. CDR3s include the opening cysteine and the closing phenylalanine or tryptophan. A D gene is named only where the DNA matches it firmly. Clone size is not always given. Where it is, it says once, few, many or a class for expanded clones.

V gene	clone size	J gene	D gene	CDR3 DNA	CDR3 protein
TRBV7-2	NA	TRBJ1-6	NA	TGTGCCAGCAGCCCTTCACCCAGGGGTACCTATAATTCACCCCTCCACTTT	CASSPSPRGTYNSPLHF
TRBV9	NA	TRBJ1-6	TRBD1	TGTGCCAGCAGCGTAAGGGACAGGGAGAATTCACCCCTCCACTTT	CASSVRDRENSPLHF
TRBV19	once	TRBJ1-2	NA	TGTGCCAGTAGCCGGGAGGGCTATGGCTACACCTTC	CASSREGYGYTF
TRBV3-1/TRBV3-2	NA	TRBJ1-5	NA	TGTGCCAGCAGCCAAGAAAAGCTGGTTCAGCCCCAGCATTTT	CASSQEKLVQPQHF
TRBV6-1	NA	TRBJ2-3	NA	TGTGCCAGCAGTGAAGCGGGGGGGCGGCCAGATACGCAGTATTTT	CASSEAGGRPDTQYF
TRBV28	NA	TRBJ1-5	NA	TGTGCCAGCAAAGAGGCATACGGCAATCAGCCCCAGCATTTT	CASKEAYGNQPQHF
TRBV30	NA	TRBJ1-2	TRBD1	TGTGCCTGGAGTGTTACCTTAGGCAGGGGGCATATTGGCTACACCTTC	CAWSVTLGRGHIGYTF
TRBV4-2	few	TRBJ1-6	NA	TGTGCCAGCAGCCAAGATATGCTAAGCAATTCACCCCTCCACTTT	CASSQDMLSNSPLHF
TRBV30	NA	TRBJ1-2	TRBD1	TGTGCCTCTCCCACTCGACAGGGCCAATGGTATGGCTACACCTTC	CASPTRQGQWYGYTF
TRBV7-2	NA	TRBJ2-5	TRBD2	TGTGCCAGCAGCAAAAGGCCGGGACTAGTAGCCCTTCGGGAGACCCAGTACTTC	CASSKRPGLVALRETQYF
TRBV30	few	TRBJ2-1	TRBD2	TGTGCCTGGACCGGGACTAGCGGGGGGGCCCTCTACAATGAGCAGTTCTTC	CAWTGTSGGALYNEQFF
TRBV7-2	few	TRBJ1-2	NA	TGTGCCAGCAGCTTTGCTATTCGGACAGCGTCCTATGGCTACACCTTC	CASSFAIRTASYGYTF
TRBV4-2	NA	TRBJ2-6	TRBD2	TGTGCCAGCAGCCAAATGGGACTAGCGGGGGGAGCTGGGGCCAACGTCCTGACTTTC	CASSQMGLAGGAGANVLTF
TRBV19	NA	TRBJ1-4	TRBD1	TGTGCCAGTAGTGCTTCGACAGGGGAAGAGGAAAAACTGTTTTTT	CASSASTGEEEKLFF
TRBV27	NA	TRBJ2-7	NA	TGTGCCAGCAGTCCGACAGGATCCTACGAGCAGTACTTC	CASSPTGSYEQYF
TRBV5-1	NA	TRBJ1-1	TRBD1	TGCGCCAGCAGCTTCTCATCAGGGGGCCAACCTTCTGAAGCTTTCTTT	CASSFSSGGQPSEAFF
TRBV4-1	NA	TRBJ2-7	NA	TGCGCCAGCAGCCAAGATTTGAGTCAGGGGAAGTACTTC	CASSQDLSQGKYF
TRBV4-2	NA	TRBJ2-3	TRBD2	TGTGCCAGCAGCCAAGGAGGGCTAGCGGACTACACAGATACGCAGTATTTT	CASSQGGLADYTDTQYF
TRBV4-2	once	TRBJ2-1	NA	TGTGCCAGCAGCCAAGTTGGCGGCACCTACAATGAGCAGTTCTTC	CASSQVGGTYNEQFF
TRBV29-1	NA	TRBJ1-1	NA	TGCAGCGTTGCGGCAGGGAACACTGAAGCTTTCTTT	CSVAAGNTEAFF
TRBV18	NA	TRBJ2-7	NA	TGTGCCAGCTCACCACCGATTTCGGGGTCCCTCACCTACGAGCAGTACTTC	CASSPPISGSLTYEQYF
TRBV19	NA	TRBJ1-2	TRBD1	TGTGCCAGTAGTCTCGTTGGGACAGTCTACTATGGCTACACCTTC	CASSLVGTVYYGYTF
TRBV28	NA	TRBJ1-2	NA	TGTGCCAGCAGCGAACAGTTACGGTATGGCTACACCTTC	CASSEQLRYGYTF
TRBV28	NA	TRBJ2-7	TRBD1	TGTGCCAGCAGTTTGGCGGGACAGGGGGCGGGGGAGCAGTACTTC	CASSLAGQGAGEQYF
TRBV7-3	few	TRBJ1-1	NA	TGTGCCAGCAGCTTAAAGGGACAAGGCACTGAAGCTTTCTTT	CASSLKGQGTEAFF
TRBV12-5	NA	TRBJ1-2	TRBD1	TGTGCTAGTGGTTTGGTAGGGGGCACAGGGGGTGGCTACACCTTC	CASGLVGGTGGGYTF
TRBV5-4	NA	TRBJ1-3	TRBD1	TGTGCCAGCAGCCGGGGAGGGACAGGGATACAAAACACCATATATTTT	CASSRGGTGIQNTIYF
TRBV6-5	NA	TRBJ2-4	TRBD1	TGTGCCAGCAGCCCAGGGACAGGCCACAAAAACATTCAGTACTTC	CASSPGTGHKNIQYF
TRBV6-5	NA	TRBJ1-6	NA	TGTGCCAGCAGTTACGACGTCTGGGCTGATTCACCCCTCCACTTT	CASSYDVWADSPLHF
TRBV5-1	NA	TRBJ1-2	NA	TGCGCCAGCAGCCCAGACACAGGCAACTATGGCTACACCTTC	CASSPDTGNYGYTF
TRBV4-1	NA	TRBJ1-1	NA	TGCGCCAGCAGCCAGGGGGAGGCAGTCCACACTGAAGCTTTCTTT	CASSQGEAVHTEAFF
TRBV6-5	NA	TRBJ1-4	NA	TGTGCCAGCAGTTCAACAGGGTCGGGTAATGAAAAACTGTTTTTT	CASSSTGSGNEKLFF
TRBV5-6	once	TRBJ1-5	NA	TGTGCCAGCAGCTCAAGCCCAGGATCACATCAGCCCCAGCATTTT	CASSSSPGSHQPQHF
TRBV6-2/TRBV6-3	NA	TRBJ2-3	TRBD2	TGTGCCAGCAGTTCTCGCAGTAGGGAAGCGGGGGATAAAGATACGCAGTATTTT	CASSSRSREAGDKDTQYF
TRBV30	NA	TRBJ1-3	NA	TGTGCCTCCTCAGGGCGGCGCTCTGGAAACACCATATATTTT	CASSGRRSGNTIYF